The 12 T cell receptor beta chains listed next were all sequenced from one sample in a study of blood T cells in healthy people across ages (dated by TCRdb to between 2015 and 2016). Receptor amplification or capture employed 5' RACE. Sequencing was performed on an Illumina HiSeq 2500. A second PCR of roughly 7 to 11 cycles was performed with a sample-barcoded 5' primer and a J-beta primer mix. TCRdb redid the processing of the public reads, applying fastp at Q25 and MiXCR, and retained in-frame beta chains. Entries are consolidated by CDR3 protein sequence, retaining the most common genes and DNA. The sample data list 1.5 million to 2 million distinct CDR3 sequences, and roughly 30% of these were observed just once. Roughly 8% of the sample lies in the top ten. The sample was blood. Every receptor here comes from a woman younger than 45 in good health.

The V gene is TRBV6-5, the J gene TRBJ2-3; 10 positions agree with TRBD2. This CDR3 contains 15 residues. V was clipped by 1 base and J by 6 bases; unmatched bases: 4. Looked up from germline, CDR1 is MNHEY and CDR2 is SVGAGI. CDR3 amino acids: CASSYWSGGADTQYF. The CDR3 DNA follows: TGTGCCAGCAGTTACTGGAGCGGGGGGGCCGATACGCAGTATTTT.

Comment on this clonotype: As the CDR3 is not closed by the conserved phenylalanine or tryptophan, this likely results from a read error. V usage is TRBV12-3 or TRBV12-4 and J usage is TRBJ2-5, with 7 bases aligning to TRBD1. Trimming at V came to 6 bases and at J to 2 bases, leaving 6 bases not matched to a gene. This CDR3 is built from 14 residues. CDR3 coding DNA: TGTGCCAGCAGCCTCCGGGACAGTCAAGAGACCCAGTACTTA. The encoded protein is CASSLRDSQETQYL.

The chain recombines TRBV28 with TRBJ2-1; D gene unclear. The V gene lost 5 bases and the J gene lost 13 bases, with 15 bases spanning the gap. This CDR3 spans 12 amino acids. Germline V lookup: CDR1 MDHEN, CDR2 SYDVKM. The CDR3 coding sequence is TGTGCCAGCAGTCCCTATGGGGTCGATCAGTTCTTC. As protein: CASSPYGVDQFF.

Note on this clonotype: A read error may produce the germline difference seen at one junction end. The chain employs TRBV29-1 and TRBJ2-1; D is perhaps TRBD1 or TRBD2 (5 bases each). CDR1 is SQVTM and CDR2 is ANQGSEA in the germline V gene. This CDR3 region has 11 residues. CDR3 nucleotide sequence: TGCAGCGTCCGGGGCTACAATGCGCAGTTCTTC. Amino acids: CSVRGYNAQFF.

In its sample, this clonotype was seen many times. This chain links TRBV7-6 with TRBJ2-3; D call uncertain. The germline V and J ends were trimmed by 5 bases and 4 bases, with 7 bases remaining between them. The CDR3 covers 12 residues. Germline V gives CDR1 SGHVS, CDR2 FNYEAQ. The CDR3 coding sequence is TGTGCCAGCAGCCCACATCCAGATACGCAGTATTTT. Protein product: CASSPHPDTQYF.

The J gene is TRBJ2-5, the V gene TRBV29-1; D might be TRBD1 or TRBD2, each matching 5 bases. CDR1 is SQVTM and CDR2 is ANQGSEA in the germline V gene. Trimming stripped 6 bases from V and 2 bases from J, with 13 bases between. This CDR3 spans 13 amino acids. This chain's CDR3 is CSVAGTVQETQYF. CDR3 nucleotide sequence: TGCAGCGTGGCCGGGACGGTACAAGAGACCCAGTACTTC.

This clonotype was recorded a few times. The chain carries TRBV7-2 and TRBJ2-1; TRBD1 is a possible D gene (6 bases). V dropped 10 bases and J dropped 7 bases, with 17 bases sitting between them. The CDR3 is 13 amino acids. Germline V CDR1 and CDR2: SGHTA, FQGNSA. The CDR3 sequence is CANQQDSYNEQFF. In nucleotides, the CDR3 is TGTGCCAACCAACAGGACAGTTATAATGAGCAGTTCTTC.

This clonotype appeared a few times. V gene TRBV7-2 combines with J gene TRBJ2-7; D ambiguous. This CDR3 comprises 14 residues. Germline V gene sequence: CDR1 SGHTA, CDR2 FQGNSA. V was clipped by 4 bases and J by 2 bases, with 12 bases between them. For the CDR3, the DNA is TGTGCCAGCAGCTCCGCCCCACAGACCTACGAGCAGTACTTC. It translates to CASSSAPQTYEQYF.

This clonotype has a handful of counts. The V and J genes are TRBV5-1 and TRBJ1-2; no clear D gene. Germline V gene lookup returns CDR1 SGHRS and CDR2 YFSETQ. The length of the CDR3 is 15 residues. Trimming took 4 bases from V and 2 from J, leaving 15 bases between them. The CDR3 is CASSRGEGLNYGYTF. The DNA of the CDR3 is TGCGCCAGCAGCCGGGGAGAGGGTCTCAACTATGGCTACACCTTC.

This clonotype was found many times. The chain links TRBV10-3 to TRBJ2-7; TRBD1 matches at 9 bases. The CDR3 covers 15 residues. V gave up 3 bases and J gave up 3 bases; unmatched junction bases: 6. Germline CDR1 reads ENHRY; CDR2 reads SYGVKD. CDR3 sequence (DNA): TGTGCCATCAGTGATGGGGGACAGGGTAACTACGAGCAGTACTTC. Protein: CAISDGGQGNYEQYF.

This clonotype was seen only a few times. V gene TRBV28 combines with J gene TRBJ1-6; a possible D gene is TRBD1 (5 bases). Germline V lookup: CDR1 MDHEN, CDR2 SYDVKM. V was shortened by 3 bases and J by 12 bases, with 9 bases between the two germline ends. This CDR3 has 12 residues. The CDR3 sequence is CASSLEGRPLHF. CDR3 in DNA: TGTGCCAGCAGTTTGGAGGGGAGACCCCTCCACTTT. The variable domain in full, completed from reference TRBV28 and TRBJ1-6, reads DVKVTQSSRYLVKRTGEKVFLECVQDMDHENMFWYRQDPGLGLRLIYFSYDVKMKEKGDIPEGYSVSREKKERFSLILESASTNQTSMYLCASSLEGRPLHFGNGTRLTVT.

This clonotype appeared many times. CDR3 in amino acids: CSVAKKTGGGGYTF. CDR3 sequence (DNA): TGCAGCGTCGCCAAAAAGACAGGGGGAGGCGGCTACACCTTC. The chain uses TRBV29-1 and TRBJ1-2; 9 bases line up with TRBD1. In germline, CDR1 is SQVTM, CDR2 ANQGSEA. V was clipped by 6 bases and J by 8 bases; unmatched bases: 13. The CDR3 runs 14 residues.